Reported below is one TCR beta chain. This entry is derived from a study of blood T cell repertoires in COVID-19. The method was immunoSEQ multiplex PCR; TCRdb's version includes in-frame clones alone and lacks a portion of them. The sample lists about 72,000 clones, around 90% occurring once. This CDR3 is 13 amino acids long. Germline CDR1 SGHVS, CDR2 FQNEAQ. V was cut by 2 bases and J by 3 bases, with 8 bases left in between. The genes are TRBV7-8 and TRBJ2-7; a possible D gene is TRBD1 (5 bases). This TCR came from a man aged 50 to 60 with acute or convalescent COVID-19. The material sequenced was peripheral blood. The CDR3 DNA reads as TGTGCCAGCAGCTTAAGACAGAACTACGAGCAGTACTTC. Translating it yields CASSLRQNYEQYF.